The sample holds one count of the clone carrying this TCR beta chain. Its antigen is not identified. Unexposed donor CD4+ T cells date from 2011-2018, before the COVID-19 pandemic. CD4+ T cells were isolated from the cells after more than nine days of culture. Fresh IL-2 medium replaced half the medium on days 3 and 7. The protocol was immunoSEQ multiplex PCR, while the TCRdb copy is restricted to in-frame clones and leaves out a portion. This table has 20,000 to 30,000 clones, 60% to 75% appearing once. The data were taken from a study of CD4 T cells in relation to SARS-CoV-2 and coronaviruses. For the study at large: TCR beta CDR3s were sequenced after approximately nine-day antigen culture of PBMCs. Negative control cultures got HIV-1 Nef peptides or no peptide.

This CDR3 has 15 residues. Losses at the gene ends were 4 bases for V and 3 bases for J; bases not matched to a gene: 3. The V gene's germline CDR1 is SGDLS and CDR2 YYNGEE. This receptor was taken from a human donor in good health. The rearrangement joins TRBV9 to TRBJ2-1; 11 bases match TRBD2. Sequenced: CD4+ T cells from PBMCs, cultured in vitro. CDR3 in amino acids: CASSKGTSGYNEQFF. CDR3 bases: TGTGCCAGCAGCAAGGGGACTAGCGGCTACAATGAGCAGTTCTTC.